This TCR beta chain emerged from a study of cytomegalovirus exposure and HLA in healthy donors. Study context: The 90 to 150 validation repertoires, a later analysis reported, used the same platform as the approximately 630 first-cohort repertoires.

Of note for this clone: The antigen remains undetermined.

Clones were read by immunoSEQ multiplex PCR, and TCRdb kept only the in-frame ones, dropping some. The table shows 150,000 to 200,000 clones, with 84% occurring only once. Whole-study results and caveats: Clusters of TCRs from the first cohort tended to co-occur in the 95 to 150 validation repertoires (as a later analysis found). In vitro experiments confirmed that three CMV-associated chains were specific for CMV antigens. The study designated about 160 TCR beta chains cytomegalovirus-associated.

Per germline, CDR1 SNHLY and CDR2 FYNNEI. Trimming took off 9 bases at V and 4 bases at J, with 12 bases between the two ends. The CDR3 extends over 13 amino acids. This sequence was found in a man younger than 35 in good health and CMV-seropositive. Sequencing was done on a sample of PBMCs. The rearrangement links TRBV2 to TRBJ2-2; possibly TRBD1 for D (6 bases). CDR3 sequence (DNA): TGTGCCAGGAGGACAGCGGCCACCGGGGAGCTGTTTTTT. The encoded protein is CARRTAATGELFF.